These 25 T cell receptor beta chains originate from one sample sequenced in a study of vaccination and CD4 T cells after COVID-19. Oncomine TCR Beta short-read sequencing was applied to DNA from cultured CD4+ T cells. Each CDR3 protein is one row after TCRdb ran MiXCR on the PCR reads. The sample lists 20,000 or so distinct CDR3 sequences; under 60% were seen once. These receptors have no known antigen. Indicated treatment: roughly 10-day PBMC culture with coronavirus spike peptide pools or control peptides (ViraFEST assay). Sample: CD4+ T cells from blood, cultured in vitro, taken after SARS-CoV-2 vaccination. The receptors here all came from a human donor who had recovered from COVID-19.

The chain joins TRBV2 to TRBJ1-1; unclear D gene. Trimming shortened V by 6 bases and J by 4 bases, and 9 bases separated the two germline ends. Germline-derived CDR1 and CDR2 are SNHLY and FYNNEI. The CDR3 contains 12 residues. The CDR3: CASRRMGTEAFF. CDR3 DNA sequence: TGTGCCAGCAGGCGGATGGGCACTGAAGCTTTCTTT.

The V and J genes are TRBV20-1 and TRBJ1-1; D is undetermined. The CDR3 has 13 amino acids. V lost 6 bases, J lost 0 bases, and 11 bases lay in between. In germline, CDR1 is DFQATT, CDR2 SNEGSKA (reference sequence). In DNA form, the CDR3 reads TGCAGTGCGCCGGGCCGGCTGAACACTGAAGCTTTCTTT. It encodes CSAPGRLNTEAFF.

This chain links TRBV7-9 with TRBJ1-6; D might be TRBD1 (5 bases). V was trimmed by 5 bases and J by 9 bases, leaving 20 bases between them. Germline-derived CDR1 and CDR2 are SEHNR and FQNEAQ (reference sequence). CDR3 length equals 16 residues. CDR3 region: CASSPTGSTRGSPLHF. The CDR3 DNA follows: TGTGCCAGCAGCCCTACAGGATCTACGAGGGGTTCACCCCTCCACTTT.

The CDR3 nucleotides are TGTGCCAGCTCGAGGTCTCGGACAGGGGTGAACACTGAAGCTTTCTTT. Translation gives CASSRSRTGVNTEAFF. The rearrangement joins TRBV6-1 to TRBJ1-1, with 9 bases matching TRBD1. The junction had 10 bases not matched to a gene; V was cut back by 8 bases and J by 0 bases. Per germline, CDR1 MNHNS and CDR2 SASEGT. This CDR3 is built from 16 residues.

This rearrangement joins TRBV19 to TRBJ2-7; 12 bases map to TRBD2. This CDR3 has 14 residues. Germline V gives CDR1 LNHDA, CDR2 SQIVND (reference sequence). The ends lost 3 bases at V and 6 bases at J; junction bases unmatched: 3. CDR3 region: CASSIGLAGSEQYF. As DNA, the CDR3 is TGTGCCAGTAGTATTGGACTAGCGGGGTCCGAGCAGTACTTC.

The CDR3 coding sequence is TGTGCCAGCAGCCAAACCACTAGCGGCCTGGGCGAGCAGTACTTC. Translating gives CASSQTTSGLGEQYF. The chain couples TRBV7-2 to TRBJ2-7; 8 bases match TRBD2. V lost 5 bases, J lost 6 bases, and 12 bases stayed unmatched. This CDR3 comprises 15 residues. Looked up from germline, CDR1 is SGHTA and CDR2 is FQGNSA.

The V and J genes are TRBV20-1 and TRBJ1-6; TRBD1 matches 7 bases. Unmatched junction bases numbered 3, after V lost 3 bases and J lost 7 bases. The germline CDR1 and CDR2 sequences are DFQATT and SNEGSKA (reference sequence). This CDR3 has 13 residues. The CDR3 DNA is TGCAGTGCTAGTGGGACAGAGAATTCACCCCTCCACTTT. Translated: CSASGTENSPLHF.

The CDR3 here is CASSLDRGRRTEAFF. Here the CDR3 DNA reads TGTGCCAGCAGCTTAGACAGGGGAAGGCGGACTGAAGCTTTCTTT. The rearrangement joins TRBV11-1 to TRBJ1-1; TRBD1 matches at 7 bases. Germline lookup yields CDR1 SGHAT and CDR2 FQDESV (reference sequence). CDR3 size: 15 residues. V gave up 1 base and J gave up 5 bases; unmatched junction bases: 7.

CDR3 amino acids: CASSYSREQPQHF. As DNA, the CDR3 is TGTGCCAGCAGTTACTCGCGAGAACAGCCCCAGCATTTT. The gene calls are TRBV6-5 and TRBJ1-5; D remains unclear. Trimming pared 0 bases from V and 7 bases from J, leaving 7 bases between. The CDR3 loop spans 13 amino acids. Per the germline V gene, CDR1 is MNHEY and CDR2 is SVGAGI.

This clonotype was detected only once. The V call is TRBV18, the J call TRBJ1-5; 10 bases map to TRBD1. CDR1 and CDR2 from the germline V gene are KGHSH and LQKENI. J lost 6 bases, V lost 0 bases, and 2 bases had no gene match. The CDR3 spans 15 residues. CDR3 nucleotide sequence: TGTGCCAGCTCACCACCGGGACAGGGGATTCAGCCCCAGCATTTT. This translates into CASSPPGQGIQPQHF.

This clonotype was found a few times. The gene calls are TRBV15 and TRBJ1-5; D is uncertain. This CDR3 region has 14 residues. Germline CDR1 reads LNHNV; CDR2 reads YYDKDF (reference sequence). The V and J ends lost 0 bases and 3 bases respectively, with 6 bases between them. The CDR3 here is CATSRDRINQPQHF. Written as DNA, the CDR3 is TGTGCCACCAGCAGAGATAGAATCAATCAGCCCCAGCATTTT.

The chain recombines TRBV6-1 with TRBJ2-2; D is unclear. This CDR3 has 13 residues. CDR1 MNHNS and CDR2 SASEGT come from the germline V gene. Trimming took 6 bases from V and 4 from J, leaving 9 bases between them. The CDR3 DNA reads TGTGCCAGCAGACCCGTAGCCACCGGGGAGCTGTTTTTT. It codes for CASRPVATGELFF.

The V call is TRBV20-1, the J call TRBJ1-2; D is ambiguous. The CDR3 runs 14 residues. Germline CDR1 DFQATT, CDR2 SNEGSKA (reference sequence). Deletions cut 2 bases from V and 3 bases from J, with 13 bases between. The CDR3 reads CSARMGRGYYGYTF. The CDR3 region has the DNA TGCAGTGCTAGAATGGGCAGAGGGTACTATGGCTACACCTTC.

J is TRBJ2-1 and V is TRBV6-1; 8 bases align to TRBD2. After removal of 7 bases from V and 8 bases from J, the junction contained 16 bases not matched to a gene. Germline loops: CDR1 MNHNS, CDR2 SASEGT. This CDR3 spans 16 amino acids. DNA for the CDR3: TGTGCCAGCATTAATAAACCGGGACTAGTGGGAGATGAGCAGTTCTTC. Its protein product is CASINKPGLVGDEQFF.

The chain links TRBV6-2 or TRBV6-3 to TRBJ2-7; TRBD1 agrees at 10 bases. This CDR3 comprises 16 residues. Germline-derived CDR1 and CDR2 are MNHEY and SVGEGT. V was clipped by 0 bases and J by 5 bases; unmatched bases: 7. The CDR3 loop reads CASSYSSRGQGNEQYF. Written as DNA, the CDR3 is TGTGCCAGCAGTTACTCTAGTAGGGGACAGGGGAACGAGCAGTACTTC.

V is TRBV28 and J is TRBJ1-4; D remains ambiguous. Germline V lookup: CDR1 MDHEN, CDR2 SYDVKM. This CDR3 region has 12 residues. V gave up 3 bases and J gave up 8 bases, with 7 bases separating them. CDR3 residues: CASSFLGEKLFF. CDR3 nucleotide sequence: TGTGCCAGCAGTTTCCTAGGAGAAAAACTGTTTTTT. Drawing the rest from reference TRBV28 and TRBJ1-4, the complete variable domain is DVKVTQSSRYLVKRTGEKVFLECVQDMDHENMFWYRQDPGLGLRLIYFSYDVKMKEKGDIPEGYSVSREKKERFSLILESASTNQTSMYLCASSFLGEKLFFGSGTQLSVL.

This clonotype was seen once. This chain uses TRBV5-1 with TRBJ2-3, with 7 bases matching TRBD1. This CDR3 is 15 amino acids long. Trimming at V came to 7 bases and at J to 0 bases, leaving 8 bases not matched to a gene. Germline loops: CDR1 SGHRS, CDR2 YFSETQ. The CDR3 loop is CASRDSPISTDTQYF. The CDR3 DNA reads TGCGCCAGCCGGGACAGCCCGATCAGCACAGATACGCAGTATTTT.

CDR3 loop: CASSLKGGPYEQYF. CDR3 in DNA: TGTGCCAGCAGTTTGAAAGGGGGACCCTACGAGCAGTACTTC. The chain uses TRBV12-3 or TRBV12-4 and TRBJ2-7, with a possible D match to TRBD1 (6 bases). The CDR3 runs 14 residues. Trimming took 3 bases from V and 2 from J, leaving 11 bases between them.

The J gene is TRBJ2-7, the V gene TRBV5-4, with 14 bases identical to TRBD2. The germline V gene encodes CDR1 SGHNT and CDR2 YYREEE (reference sequence). With V trimmed by 3 bases and J by 3 bases, 11 bases remained unmatched. The CDR3 runs to 18 residues. The CDR3: CASSSPDGTSGSVYEQYF. The CDR3 bases are TGTGCCAGCAGCTCGCCCGACGGGACTAGCGGGAGTGTCTACGAGCAGTACTTC.

The rearrangement joins TRBV11-3 to TRBJ1-6; D uncertain. V was shortened by 5 bases and J by 11 bases, with 16 bases between the two germline ends. Germline V gives CDR1 SGHNT, CDR2 YENEEA. This CDR3 has 14 amino acids. The CDR3 coding sequence is TGTGCCAGCAGCCCCGGGCCCGTGGATCCACCCCTCCACTTT. This gives the protein CASSPGPVDPPLHF.

Points on this clonotype: Sequence at one end of the junction differs from germline and may be a read error. The genes are TRBV6-2 or TRBV6-3 and TRBJ2-7; D uncertain. Germline CDR1 MNHEY, CDR2 SVGEGT. The CDR3 covers 16 residues. This CDR3 reads CASSDSGPTGSYEQYF. DNA of the CDR3: TGTGCCAGCAGTGACTCCGGACCGACGGGCTCCTACGAGCAGTACTTC.

For the CDR3, the DNA is TGTGCCAGCAGGTCGCCAGGTGGCTACACCTTC. This translates into CASRSPGGYTF. The genes are TRBV28 and TRBJ1-2, with D hard to call. Germline assignment: CDR1 MDHEN and CDR2 SYDVKM. Trimming pared 6 bases from V and 7 bases from J, leaving 9 bases between. This CDR3 has 11 amino acids.

CDR3 in amino acids: CATSESSGTGETQYF. As DNA, the CDR3 is TGTGCCACCAGTGAGTCTAGCGGGACCGGCGAGACCCAGTACTTC. V gene TRBV24-1 combines with J gene TRBJ2-5, with 9 bases that match TRBD2. Germline V gene data show CDR1 as KGHDR and CDR2 as SFDVKD. The V and J ends lost 4 bases and 5 bases, in that order; junction bases with no gene match: 7. The CDR3 has 15 amino acids.

This rearrangement joins TRBV6-1 to TRBJ1-1, with D tentatively TRBD1 (5 bases). CDR1 is MNHNS, CDR2 SASEGT, per germline. The V end was cut by 6 bases, the J end by 1 base, with 9 bases between. This CDR3 is built from 13 residues. The CDR3 DNA reads TGTGCCAGCAGAAAGGGGTGGAACACTGAAGCTTTCTTT. The encoded protein is CASRKGWNTEAFF.

This chain uses TRBV28 with TRBJ2-5, with TRBD2 identical over 11 bases. V was clipped by 6 bases and J by 2 bases; unmatched bases: 5. The CDR3 contains 15 residues. CDR1 is MDHEN and CDR2 is SYDVKM in the germline V gene. CDR3: CASSLAGGIQETQYF. The CDR3 region has the DNA TGTGCCAGCAGCCTAGCGGGGGGAATTCAAGAGACCCAGTACTTC.